The 9 T cell receptor beta chains reported below all come from one sample, sequenced in a study of shared clonotypes between healthy human individuals. Positively selected for CCR7, the CD45RO-negative cells used as naive CD8 cells excluded terminally differentiated effector memory CD45RA+ cells. Profiling relied on immunoSEQ multiplex PCR, and the TCRdb table lists in-frame clones only, not all of them. Among just over 2,000,000 clones listed, about 95% were seen once. The sequenced material came from naive CD8+ T cells sorted from blood. These receptors were collected from a man aged 18 to 30 in good health.

The CDR3 DNA sequence: TGTGCCAGCGCTGACAGCACAGATACGCAGTATTTT. The encoded protein is CASADSTDTQYF. The chain couples TRBV6-1 to TRBJ2-3, with unresolved D. Trimming stripped 8 bases from V and 0 bases from J, with 6 bases between. The CDR3 is 12 residues long. Germline V CDR1 and CDR2: MNHNS, SASEGT.

This sequence joins TRBV7-6 and TRBJ1-1; D unclear. CDR1 is SGHVS and CDR2 is FNYEAQ in the germline V gene. V was trimmed by 5 bases and J by 1 base, leaving 11 bases between them. The CDR3 loop spans 14 amino acids. The CDR3 bases are TGTGCCAGCAGCCCTGGGGAAGAGAACACTGAAGCTTTCTTT. Translation gives CASSPGEENTEAFF.

The V and J genes are TRBV7-9 and TRBJ2-1; possibly TRBD2 for D (6 bases). The germline V gene encodes CDR1 SEHNR and CDR2 FQNEAQ (reference sequence). V gave up 1 base and J gave up 8 bases, with 24 bases separating them. The CDR3 totals 18 residues. The CDR3, as DNA: TGTGCCAGCAGCTTAGGACAGATTCCGGGACTGGTTGAGTATGAGCAGTTCTTC. Translated, it gives CASSLGQIPGLVEYEQFF.

As for this clone: The same CDR3 is also encoded by other DNA sequences in this sample. This rearrangement joins TRBV29-1 to TRBJ2-3, with D perhaps assigned TRBD1 or TRBD2 (5 bases each). The germline gives CDR1 SQVTM, CDR2 ANQGSEA. With 4 bases removed from V and 2 bases from J, the gap between germline ends came to 10 bases. This CDR3 is 13 amino acids long. The CDR3 DNA sequence: TGCAGCGTTGTCCCCGGGGCCACAGATACGCAGTATTTT. As protein: CSVVPGATDTQYF.

In the case of this clone: The sample carries other DNA sequences with the same CDR3. The CDR3 DNA is TGTGCCAGCAGCTTAGTTGGGGGCGGGACCTACGAGCAGTACTTC. The encoded protein is CASSLVGGGTYEQYF. The chain joins TRBV7-9 to TRBJ2-7; D assignment may be TRBD1 or TRBD2 (6 bases each). The CDR3 runs 15 residues. Germline CDR1 reads SEHNR; CDR2 reads FQNEAQ (reference sequence). With 1 base removed from V and 2 bases from J, the gap between germline ends came to 12 bases.

The chain uses TRBV7-8 and TRBJ2-5; tentative D call: TRBD1 (6 bases). Trimming cost V 4 bases and J 5 bases, with 17 bases left between them. This CDR3 comprises 15 residues. Germline loops: CDR1 SGHVS, CDR2 FQNEAQ. The CDR3 protein is CASSSGTQMGETQYF. The CDR3 DNA is TGTGCCAGCAGCTCCGGGACACAAATGGGGGAGACCCAGTACTTC.

The chain couples TRBV11-2 to TRBJ2-1; tentatively, D is TRBD1 or TRBD2 (6 bases each). There are 11 residues in the CDR3. Trimming removed 7 bases at V and 12 bases at J, with 13 bases between. The germline CDR1 and CDR2 sequences are SGHAT and FQNNGV. CDR3 DNA: TGTGCCAGCATGTCGGGGGCGTGGCAGTTCTTC. As protein: CASMSGAWQFF.

This chain uses TRBV6-6 with TRBJ2-7; D is uncertain. Between the trimmed V and J ends, which lost 1 base and 7 bases, there was a span of 14 bases. The germline V gene encodes CDR1 MNHNY and CDR2 SVGAGI (reference sequence). The CDR3 is 14 amino acids. This CDR3 is CASSYYRAAEEQYF. DNA of the CDR3: TGTGCCAGCAGTTACTATAGGGCCGCCGAAGAGCAGTACTTC.

The V call is TRBV7-2, the J call TRBJ2-3, with 14 bases lining up with TRBD2. This CDR3 is 18 amino acids long. Trimming removed 2 bases from V and 4 bases from J; junction bases left unmatched: 8. The germline CDR1 and CDR2 sequences are SGHTA and FQGNSA. CDR3 nucleotide sequence: TGTGCCAGCAGCTTACTGCTGACTAGCGGGAGGGCCTCAGATACGCAGTATTTT. Translating gives CASSLLLTSGRASDTQYF.